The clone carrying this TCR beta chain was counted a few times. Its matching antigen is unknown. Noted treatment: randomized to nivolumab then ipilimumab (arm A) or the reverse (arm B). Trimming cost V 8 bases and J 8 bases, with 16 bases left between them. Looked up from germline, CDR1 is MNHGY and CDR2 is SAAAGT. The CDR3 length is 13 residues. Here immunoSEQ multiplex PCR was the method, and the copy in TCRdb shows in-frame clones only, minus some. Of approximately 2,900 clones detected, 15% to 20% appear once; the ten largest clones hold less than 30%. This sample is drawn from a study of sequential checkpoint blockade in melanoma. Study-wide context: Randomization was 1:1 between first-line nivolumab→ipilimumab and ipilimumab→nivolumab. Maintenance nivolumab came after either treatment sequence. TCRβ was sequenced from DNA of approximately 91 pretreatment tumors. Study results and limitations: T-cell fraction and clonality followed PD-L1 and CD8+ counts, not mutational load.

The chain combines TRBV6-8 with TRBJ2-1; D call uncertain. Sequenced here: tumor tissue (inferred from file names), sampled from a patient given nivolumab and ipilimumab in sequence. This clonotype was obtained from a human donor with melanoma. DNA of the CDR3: TGTGCCAGCTCTCTTGATATCGACCATGAGCAGTTCTTC. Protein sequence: CASSLDIDHEQFF.